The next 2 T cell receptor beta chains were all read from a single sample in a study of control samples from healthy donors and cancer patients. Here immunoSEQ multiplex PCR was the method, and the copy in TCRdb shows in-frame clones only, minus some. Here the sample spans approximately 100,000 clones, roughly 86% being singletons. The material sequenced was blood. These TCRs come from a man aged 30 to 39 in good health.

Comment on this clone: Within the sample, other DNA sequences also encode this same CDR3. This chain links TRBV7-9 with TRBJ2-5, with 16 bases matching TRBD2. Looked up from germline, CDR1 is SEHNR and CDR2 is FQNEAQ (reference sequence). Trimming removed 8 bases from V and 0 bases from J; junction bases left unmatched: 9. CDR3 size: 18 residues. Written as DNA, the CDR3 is TGTGCCAGCGCGCCGGGACTAGCGGGGGGGGACTACCAAGAGACCCAGTACTTC. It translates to CASAPGLAGGDYQETQYF.

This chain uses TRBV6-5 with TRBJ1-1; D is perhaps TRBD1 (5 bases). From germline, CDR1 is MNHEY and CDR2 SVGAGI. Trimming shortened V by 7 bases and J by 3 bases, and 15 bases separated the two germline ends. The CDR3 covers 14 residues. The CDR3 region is CASKRGRSDTEAFF. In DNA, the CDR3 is TGTGCCAGCAAGAGGGGAAGGTCGGACACTGAAGCTTTCTTT.